The 6 T cell receptor beta chains below were found in one sample sequenced in a study of blood T cell repertoires in COVID-19. The protocol was immunoSEQ multiplex PCR, while the TCRdb copy is restricted to in-frame clones and leaves out a portion. The sample lists some 150,000 clones; roughly four fifths were seen once. The sequenced material came from peripheral blood. These receptor sequences come from a human donor in a cohort sampled during active COVID-19.

The chain links TRBV6-1 to TRBJ2-5; 13 nucleotides match TRBD2. Germline V lookup: CDR1 MNHNS, CDR2 SASEGT. The CDR3 extends over 16 amino acids. With 2 bases clipped from V and 5 bases from J, the junction kept 5 bases outside the gene matches. CDR3 loop: CASSEMGLAGTETQYF. The CDR3 DNA reads as TGTGCCAGCAGTGAAATGGGACTAGCGGGAACGGAGACCCAGTACTTC.

This sequence joins TRBV6-1 and TRBJ1-2, with TRBD1 as a possible D gene (5 bases). Trimming took 0 bases from V and 8 from J, leaving 13 bases between them. Germline values: CDR1 MNHNS, CDR2 SASEGT. The CDR3 totals 14 residues. The CDR3 loop is CASSEAWDAGGYTF. CDR3 nucleotide sequence: TGTGCCAGCAGTGAAGCTTGGGACGCGGGGGGCTACACCTTC.

This clone was seen once. V gene TRBV27 combines with J gene TRBJ2-1, with TRBD2 identical over 14 bases. Germline loops: CDR1 MNHEY, CDR2 SMNVEV (reference sequence). The CDR3 is 14 residues long. V was pared by 7 bases and J by 7 bases, with 3 bases of the junction left unmatched. The CDR3 DNA sequence: TGTGCCAGCACCGGGACTAGCGGGAGTAATGAGCAGTTCTTC. Translating gives CASTGTSGSNEQFF.

The chain has TRBV4-3 and TRBJ2-1; possible D gene TRBD1, 6 bases. The CDR3 contains 15 residues. V was cut by 3 bases and J by 5 bases, with 14 bases left in between. Germline CDR1 is LGHNA and CDR2 is YSLEER. The CDR3 sequence is CASSHTDRPNNEQFF. Written as DNA, the CDR3 is TGCGCCAGCAGCCACACCGACAGGCCTAACAATGAGCAGTTCTTC.

The genes are TRBV6-6 and TRBJ1-4, with a possible D match to TRBD1 (6 bases). Germline CDR1 is MNHNY and CDR2 is SVGAGI (reference sequence). This CDR3 has 17 residues. V was trimmed by 5 bases and J by 1 base, leaving 17 bases between them. This CDR3 is CASSLTTGSITNEKLFF. The CDR3 bases are TGTGCCAGCAGTCTAACTACAGGGTCTATAACTAATGAAAAACTGTTTTTT.

This clone was detected once. The rearrangement uses TRBV7-9 and TRBJ2-5; TRBD1 agrees at 9 bases. V shed 0 bases, J shed 5 bases, and the junction held 4 bases outside the gene matches. Germline values: CDR1 SEHNR, CDR2 FQNEAQ (reference sequence). This CDR3 contains 15 residues. This CDR3 is CASSLAPTGGETQYF. In DNA, the CDR3 is TGTGCCAGCAGCTTAGCCCCGACAGGGGGGGAGACCCAGTACTTC.